This T cell receptor beta chain is drawn from a study of identical twins. Of note for this clonotype: The antigen is not known.

Study findings and constraints: Out-of-frame beta chain sequences displayed weaker excess sharing between twins. It was out-of-frame TCR alpha sharing in monozygotic twins that models underestimated. Insertions were fewer in abundant cord blood beta clonotypes, whereas memory repertoires showed none of this pattern.

This CDR3 is built from 11 residues. The V end lost 0 bases, the J end lost 8 bases, and 2 bases lay between the germline ends. The germline V gene encodes CDR1 GTSNPN and CDR2 SVGIG (reference sequence). It was template switching that added a universal primer site, and there were unique molecular identifiers on the cDNA. TCRdb reprocessed the 5' RACE reads via MiXCR and lists one record per CDR3 protein. The sample has about 210,000 distinct CDR3 sequences; around 10% are singletons. The rearrangement uses TRBV30 and TRBJ1-6; D not resolved. This clonotype originated in a young woman in good health. Sequencing was performed on memory (CD45RO+) T cells sorted from blood. The CDR3 is CAWSVHSPLHF. The CDR3 DNA follows: TGTGCCTGGAGTGTACATTCACCCCTCCACTTT.